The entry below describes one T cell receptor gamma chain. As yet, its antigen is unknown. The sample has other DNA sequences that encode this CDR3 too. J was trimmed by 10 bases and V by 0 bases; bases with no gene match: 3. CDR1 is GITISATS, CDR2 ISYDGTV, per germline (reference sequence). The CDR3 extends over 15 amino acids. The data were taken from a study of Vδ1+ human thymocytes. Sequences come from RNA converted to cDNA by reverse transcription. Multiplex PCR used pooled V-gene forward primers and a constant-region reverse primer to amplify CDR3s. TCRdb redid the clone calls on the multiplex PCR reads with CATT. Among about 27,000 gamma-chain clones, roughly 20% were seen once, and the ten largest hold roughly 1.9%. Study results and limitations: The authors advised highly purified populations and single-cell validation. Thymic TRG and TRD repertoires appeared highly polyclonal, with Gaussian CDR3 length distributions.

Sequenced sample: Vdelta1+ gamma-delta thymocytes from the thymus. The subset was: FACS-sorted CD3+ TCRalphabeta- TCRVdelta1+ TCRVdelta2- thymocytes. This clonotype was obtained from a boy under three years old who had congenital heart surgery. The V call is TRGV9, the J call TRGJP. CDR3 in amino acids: CALWEVQLGKKIKVF. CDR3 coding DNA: TGTGCCTTGTGGGAGGTGCAATTGGGCAAAAAAATCAAGGTATTT.